These T cell receptor beta chains were read from a single sample in a study of CD8 T cells in Susac syndrome. TCRdb recomputed calls from the immunoSEQ multiplex PCR reads with MiXCR, one row per CDR3 protein. The sample includes approximately 190,000 distinct CDR3 sequences, just under 95% of them seen just once. Source material: CD8+ T cells from PBMCs. These receptors were obtained from a human donor with Susac syndrome. Each CDR3 is given with its conserved first and last residue. A D gene is named only where the DNA matches it firmly. Some rows have no size entry. The others give once, few or many, or a class for an expanded clone.

D: NA; J: TRBJ1-2; size: NA; V: TRBV5-1; DNA: TGCGCCAGCAGCTTGGCTAGGGGCCTGGGTAACTATGGCTACACCTTC; CDR3: CASSLARGLGNYGYTF
D: NA; J: TRBJ1-2; size: once; V: TRBV12-3/TRBV12-4; DNA: TGTGCCAGCAGTCCCCAGACCTGGAACTATGGCTACACCTTC; CDR3: CASSPQTWNYGYTF
D: NA; J: TRBJ2-7; size: NA; V: TRBV7-9; DNA: TGTGCCAGCACCACTAGGGGAATCTACGAGCAGTACTTC; CDR3: CASTTRGIYEQYF
D: NA; J: TRBJ2-3; size: NA; V: TRBV13; DNA: TGTGCCAGCAGCTATATAACAGGGCGGACGACAGATACGCAGTATTTT; CDR3: CASSYITGRTTDTQYF
D: NA; J: TRBJ2-1; size: NA; V: TRBV7-3; DNA: TGTGCCAGCAGCGTCCTGCTAGACCATGAGCAGTTCTTC; CDR3: CASSVLLDHEQFF
D: TRBD1; J: TRBJ1-6; size: once; V: TRBV6-5; DNA: TGTGCCAGCAGTTCCCAGACTACAGGGGGTGCGGGCACCCTCCACTTT; CDR3: CASSSQTTGGAGTLHF
D: TRBD2; J: TRBJ2-4; size: NA; V: TRBV4-1; DNA: TGCGCCAGCAGCCAAGATCAGATTGCGGGAGACTGGGGAATTCAGTACTTC; CDR3: CASSQDQIAGDWGIQYF
D: NA; J: TRBJ1-1; size: NA; V: TRBV12-5; DNA: TGTGCTAGTGGCCCGGACGGCACTGAAGCTTTCTTT; CDR3: CASGPDGTEAFF
D: NA; J: TRBJ2-3; size: NA; V: TRBV3-1; DNA: TGTGCCAGCAGCTCCGGTTTGTGGACAGATACGCAGTATTTT; CDR3: CASSSGLWTDTQYF
D: TRBD1; J: TRBJ2-1; size: NA; V: TRBV5-1; DNA: TGCGCCAGCAGCTTACAGGGGGTAGATGAGCAGTTCTTC; CDR3: CASSLQGVDEQFF
D: NA; J: TRBJ1-1; size: NA; V: TRBV2; DNA: TGTGCCAGCAGTGATGGCGTGAACGGTCAGACTTTCTTT; CDR3: CASSDGVNGQTFF
D: NA; J: TRBJ1-4; size: NA; V: TRBV30; DNA: TGTGCCTGGAGTGTACTGAGGGGTTTCAATGAAAAACTGTTTTTT; CDR3: CAWSVLRGFNEKLFF
D: TRBD2; J: TRBJ2-5; size: NA; V: TRBV12-3/TRBV12-4; DNA: TGTGCCAGCAGCCCTACGACTAGCCGAGAGACCCAGTACTTC; CDR3: CASSPTTSRETQYF
D: TRBD1; J: TRBJ1-1; size: NA; V: TRBV9; DNA: TGTGCCAGCAGCCCTCGGACAGGGTGGGACACTGAAGCTTTCTTT; CDR3: CASSPRTGWDTEAFF
D: TRBD1; J: TRBJ2-7; size: NA; V: TRBV30; DNA: TGTGCCTGGACAGGGGGCGACTACGAGCAGTACTTC; CDR3: CAWTGGDYEQYF
D: NA; J: TRBJ2-7; size: NA; V: TRBV20-1; DNA: TGCAGTGCTAGAGGGGGGGAGGAGGGATACGAGCAGTACTTC; CDR3: CSARGGEEGYEQYF
D: NA; J: TRBJ1-4; size: NA; V: TRBV7-8; DNA: TGTGCCAGCAGGGATAACTCAGGGCCCACCGCGCGAGAAAAACTGTTTTTT; CDR3: CASRDNSGPTAREKLFF
D: NA; J: TRBJ2-7; size: NA; V: TRBV20-1; DNA: TGCAGTGCTCCCAACAGATTCTACGAGCAGTACTTC; CDR3: CSAPNRFYEQYF
D: NA; J: TRBJ1-1; size: NA; V: TRBV29-1; DNA: TGCAGCGTGAGCGGGGGACACAGGGATGATTTATATTCTGAAGCTTTCTTT; CDR3: CSVSGGHRDDLYSEAFF
D: NA; J: TRBJ2-1; size: NA; V: TRBV5-1; DNA: TGCGCCAGCAGCTTGGAGTGGCTAGCGCCTGATAATGAGCAGTTCTTC; CDR3: CASSLEWLAPDNEQFF
D: NA; J: TRBJ2-1; size: NA; V: TRBV20-1; DNA: TGCAGTGCTAGAGTTACAGGGCGGAATGAGCAGTTCTTC; CDR3: CSARVTGRNEQFF
D: NA; J: TRBJ1-2; size: NA; V: TRBV5-1; DNA: TGCGCCAGCAGCGAGGACGGCCTCTCTAACTATGGCTACACCTTC; CDR3: CASSEDGLSNYGYTF
D: NA; J: TRBJ2-5; size: NA; V: TRBV6-5; DNA: TGTGCCAGCAGTTACGAGGGACGATATATAGAGACCCAGTACTTC; CDR3: CASSYEGRYIETQYF
D: TRBD2; J: TRBJ2-7; size: NA; V: TRBV5-4; DNA: TGTGCCAGCAGAGATTTGGCTAGCGGGACCTACGAGCAGTACTTC; CDR3: CASRDLASGTYEQYF
D: TRBD1; J: TRBJ1-2; size: NA; V: TRBV12-3/TRBV12-4; DNA: TGTGCCAGCAGCAAGGGGGACAGGGAAATTTTCGGCTACACCTTC; CDR3: CASSKGDREIFGYTF
D: TRBD2; J: TRBJ2-1; size: NA; V: TRBV5-1; DNA: TGCGCCAGCAGCTTGGATGGCGGGAGGCCGCAGTTCTTC; CDR3: CASSLDGGRPQFF
D: NA; J: TRBJ2-1; size: NA; V: TRBV2; DNA: TGTGCCAGCAATCCACAGGGAGAAGGCAATGAGCAGTTCTTC; CDR3: CASNPQGEGNEQFF
D: NA; J: TRBJ1-4; size: NA; V: TRBV6-1; DNA: TGTGCCAGCAGTGAACGGCGAAGGCAGGCAACTAATGAAAAACTGTTTTTT; CDR3: CASSERRRQATNEKLFF
D: NA; J: TRBJ2-2; size: NA; V: TRBV7-9; DNA: TGTGCCAGCAGCTTAGATTTATACACCGGGGAGCTGTTTTTT; CDR3: CASSLDLYTGELFF
D: TRBD1; J: TRBJ2-7; size: NA; V: TRBV20-1; DNA: TGCAGTGCTAGGGGGACAGGTAACACCTACGAGCAGTACTTC; CDR3: CSARGTGNTYEQYF
D: NA; J: TRBJ2-1; size: NA; V: TRBV20-1; DNA: TGCAGTGCTAGTGTAACCAAAATGCAGCAGTTCTTC; CDR3: CSASVTKMQQFF
D: TRBD2; J: TRBJ2-5; size: NA; V: TRBV9; DNA: TGTGCCAGCAGCGTAGGTGGACTAGCGGACCGGGGGGCGACCCAGTACTTC; CDR3: CASSVGGLADRGATQYF
D: TRBD1; J: TRBJ2-5; size: once; V: TRBV20-1; DNA: TGCAGTGCTAGAGATTCCCAGGGGGCGGCAGAGACCCAGTACTTC; CDR3: CSARDSQGAAETQYF
D: NA; J: TRBJ1-1; size: NA; V: TRBV4-1; DNA: TGCGCCAGCAGCCCAACAGGGCGCGATGAAGCTTTCTTT; CDR3: CASSPTGRDEAFF
D: NA; J: TRBJ1-3; size: NA; V: TRBV9; DNA: TGTGCCAGTGCTGACCAACCCAAGGAAGCAAACACCATATATTTT; CDR3: CASADQPKEANTIYF
D: TRBD1; J: TRBJ1-2; size: NA; V: TRBV27; DNA: TGTGCCAGCAGTCTACTGACAGGGAAAGGCGGCTACACCTTC; CDR3: CASSLLTGKGGYTF
D: NA; J: TRBJ1-5; size: NA; V: TRBV28; DNA: TGTGCCAGCCTTTTGGAGGGCCTCAATCAGCCCCAGCATTTT; CDR3: CASLLEGLNQPQHF
D: NA; J: TRBJ2-2; size: NA; V: TRBV9; DNA: TGTGCCAGCAGCGTATTTACCGGGGAGCTGTTTTTT; CDR3: CASSVFTGELFF
D: NA; J: TRBJ1-3; size: NA; V: TRBV5-6; DNA: TGTGCCAGCAGCTTGGACTTAGCTGGAAACACCATATATTTT; CDR3: CASSLDLAGNTIYF
D: TRBD2; J: TRBJ2-3; size: NA; V: TRBV3-1; DNA: TGTGCCAGCAGCCAAGATGGGCGGGGGGGCCGAGCAGATACGCAGTATTTT; CDR3: CASSQDGRGGRADTQYF
D: TRBD1; J: TRBJ2-7; size: once; V: TRBV5-4; DNA: TGTGCCAGCAGTTTCCGGGACAGGGCCTACGAGCAGTACTTC; CDR3: CASSFRDRAYEQYF
D: NA; J: TRBJ2-7; size: NA; V: TRBV27; DNA: TGTGCCAGCAGCCTTATTGGGGCGAACGAGCAGTACTTC; CDR3: CASSLIGANEQYF
D: TRBD2; J: TRBJ2-7; size: NA; V: TRBV20-1; DNA: TGCAGTCAAACGCGGGAGTCCTACGAGCAGTACTTC; CDR3: CSQTRESYEQYF
D: TRBD1; J: TRBJ1-2; size: NA; V: TRBV27; DNA: TGTGCCAGCAGCCGGGACAGGGACTATGGCTACACCTTC; CDR3: CASSRDRDYGYTF
D: NA; J: TRBJ1-2; size: NA; V: TRBV6-1; DNA: TGTGCCATCCTAGACCCCGGACAGAGTAACTATGGCTACACCTTC; CDR3: CAILDPGQSNYGYTF
D: NA; J: TRBJ1-3; size: NA; V: TRBV2; DNA: TGTGCCAGCACCTGGGACACTGGGGACACCATATATTTT; CDR3: CASTWDTGDTIYF
D: NA; J: TRBJ1-1; size: NA; V: TRBV11-2; DNA: TGTGCCAGCACCGGAGCGGGGACCGAGAACACTGAAGCTTTCTTT; CDR3: CASTGAGTENTEAFF
D: NA; J: TRBJ2-1; size: NA; V: TRBV7-9; DNA: TGTGCCAGCAGCTTAGAAGTTGGGGGAACAGGTTTCGATGAGCAGTTCTTC; CDR3: CASSLEVGGTGFDEQFF